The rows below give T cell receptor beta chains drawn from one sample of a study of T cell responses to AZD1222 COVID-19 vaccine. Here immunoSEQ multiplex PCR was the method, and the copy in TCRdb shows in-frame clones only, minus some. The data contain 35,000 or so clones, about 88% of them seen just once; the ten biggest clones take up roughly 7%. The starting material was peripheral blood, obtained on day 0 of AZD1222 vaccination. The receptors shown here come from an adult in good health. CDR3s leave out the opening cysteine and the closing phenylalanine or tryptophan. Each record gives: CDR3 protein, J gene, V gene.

ASSVGRKETQY,TRBJ2-5,TRBV7-2
ASSLVGTLSGEQF,TRBJ2-1,TRBV5-1
ASSTAAGTANYGYT,TRBJ1-2,TRBV28
SASYRLNTEAF,TRBJ1-1,TRBV20-1
ASSSTGTGANVLT,TRBJ2-6,TRBV5-1
ASSPGGRTQETQY,TRBJ2-5,TRBV13
ASGTTGPTYEQY,TRBJ2-7,TRBV19
ASSLGWTGETQY,TRBJ2-5,TRBV5-1
ASTQGLWQPQH,TRBJ1-5,TRBV19
VSAGTSGETQY,TRBJ2-5,TRBV12-3/TRBV12-4
ASSLGTGQNQPQH,TRBJ1-5,TRBV6-6
ASRKGTGLRNQPQH,TRBJ1-5,TRBV21-1
ASSPKEGGGYGYT,TRBJ1-2,TRBV4-1
ASSSGGGRGTEAF,TRBJ1-1,TRBV5-1
ASSIRLRETQY,TRBJ2-5,TRBV19
ASSSGLAGFEQY,TRBJ2-7,TRBV7-9
ASSLLTGPVEKLF,TRBJ1-4,TRBV28
ASSLSALSSTDTQY,TRBJ2-3,TRBV5-1
ASSSPSGYT,TRBJ1-2,TRBV28
ASSFTNYGYT,TRBJ1-2,TRBV6-5
ASRSPAGGTNEQF,TRBJ2-1,TRBV7-2
ASSPPGDGEKLF,TRBJ1-4,TRBV18
ASSLGGGLGQETQY,TRBJ2-5,TRBV7-6
ASHLGGGGYNEQF,TRBJ2-1,TRBV5-4
ASSPRTGDNSPLH,TRBJ1-6,TRBV7-6
ASTNRGPYEQY,TRBJ2-7,TRBV28
ASSLEWGGFGYT,TRBJ1-2,TRBV5-8
ASSYSLEYNEQF,TRBJ2-1,TRBV6-6
ASSTYRGFGFYSNQPQH,TRBJ1-5,TRBV6-4
ASSGLATGELF,TRBJ2-2,TRBV9
ASSLNTEAF,TRBJ1-1,TRBV5-6
ASSLRQGKRAEAF,TRBJ1-1,TRBV5-4
ASSRRWTGFETQY,TRBJ2-5,TRBV9
ASRRAQETQY,TRBJ2-5,TRBV5-1
ASSELGGSNQPQH,TRBJ1-5,TRBV10-2
ASSMTSGGQETQY,TRBJ2-5,TRBV6-4
ASSLGQRFNSPLH,TRBJ1-6,TRBV27
ASSRDREYEQY,TRBJ2-7,TRBV7-2
ASSKNPGGSTDTQY,TRBJ2-3,TRBV21-1
ASSPDEGAGYGYT,TRBJ1-2,TRBV4-3
ASSYSATAKNIQY,TRBJ2-4,TRBV6-2/TRBV6-3
ASSLEGQGIAYEQY,TRBJ2-7,TRBV5-1
ASRAGVEGGELF,TRBJ2-2,TRBV6-5
ASSLLTGDEQF,TRBJ2-1,TRBV7-9
ASRGSSYNSPLH,TRBJ1-6,TRBV2
ASSQDPGREQY,TRBJ2-7,TRBV4-1
ASSRSSYEQY,TRBJ2-7,TRBV4-2
ASSSSRLAGDEQF,TRBJ2-1,TRBV7-9
ASSSVASGGDNEQF,TRBJ2-1,TRBV7-3
ASSLVAGGEPSSYNEQF,TRBJ2-1,TRBV11-2
ASSLYETTEAF,TRBJ1-1,TRBV6-5
ASSQDSTDTQY,TRBJ2-3,TRBV18
ASSLAGMDTEAF,TRBJ1-1,TRBV5-1
ASSLGDRVSYEQY,TRBJ2-7,TRBV5-1
ASSKDPGQETQY,TRBJ2-5,TRBV21-1
ASSQEDGGSSYNEQF,TRBJ2-1,TRBV4-2
ASIMGGEQDGYT,TRBJ1-2,TRBV28
ASSAPPTANTGELF,TRBJ2-2,TRBV9
ASSLGGQAEEKLF,TRBJ1-4,TRBV7-9
ASSFQGAYNEQF,TRBJ2-1,TRBV7-9